These 28 T cell receptor beta chains were all obtained from the same sample, sequenced in a study of blood T cells in healthy people across ages. Using a J-beta primer mix together with a sample-barcoded 5' primer, a second PCR was run for about 6 to 12 cycles. TCRdb reanalysed the 5' RACE reads using MiXCR and keeps one entry per CDR3 protein. The repertoire consists of around 820,000 distinct CDR3 sequences, with around 25% occurring once and the leading ten covering under 4%. This sample was also put to use in a study of T cells of mothers and their children.

The sequenced sample consisted of blood. The receptor set was obtained from a boy between 10 and 17 years old in good health.

This clonotype was seen a handful of times. This sequence joins TRBV20-1 and TRBJ2-5; D is undetermined. Germline lookup yields CDR1 DFQATT and CDR2 SNEGSKA (reference sequence). This CDR3 has 12 amino acids. Trimming took off 7 bases at V and 1 base at J, with 10 bases between the two ends. This chain's CDR3 is CSGYRPQETQYF. In DNA form, the CDR3 reads TGCAGTGGATACAGACCCCAAGAGACCCAGTACTTC.

Regarding this clonotype: Relative to the germline gene, one junction end is altered; a read error may explain this. The chain is built from TRBV6-4 and TRBJ2-6, with a possible D match to TRBD2 (5 bases). Germline V gene data show CDR1 as MRHNA and CDR2 as SNTAGT. This CDR3 contains 14 residues. CDR3 DNA: TGTACCAGCAGTGACTCGGGGGGGGCCAACGTCCTGACTTTC. Residues: CTSSDSGGANVLTF.

V and J are TRBV28 and TRBJ2-7; D possibly corresponds to TRBD2 (6 bases). In germline, CDR1 is MDHEN, CDR2 SYDVKM. The ends were cut back, 6 bases at V and 0 bases at J, with 9 bases in the middle. The CDR3 is 13 residues long. The CDR3 here is CASRKRASYEQYF. In DNA, the CDR3 is TGTGCCAGCAGAAAGCGGGCCTCCTACGAGCAGTACTTC. Complete variable domain (other parts from reference TRBV28 and TRBJ2-7): DVKVTQSSRYLVKRTGEKVFLECVQDMDHENMFWYRQDPGLGLRLIYFSYDVKMKEKGDIPEGYSVSREKKERFSLILESASTNQTSMYLCASRKRASYEQYFGPGTRLTVT.

The chain is built from TRBV24-1 and TRBJ2-5; either TRBD1 or TRBD2 may supply D (5 bases each). V gave up 0 bases and J gave up 4 bases, with 11 bases separating them. The CDR3 is 15 residues long. Germline V gives CDR1 KGHDR, CDR2 SFDVKD. The CDR3 spells CATSDLQRGGETQYF. CDR3 in DNA: TGTGCCACCAGTGATTTGCAACGGGGCGGAGAGACCCAGTACTTC.

This clonotype was seen a few times. The chain carries TRBV7-3 and TRBJ1-1; possibly TRBD1 for D (6 bases). CDR1 is SGHTA, CDR2 FQGTGA, per germline. This CDR3 contains 13 residues. V dropped 4 bases and J dropped 8 bases, with 14 bases sitting between them. CDR3 nucleotides: TGTGCCAGCAGCTCTATGACAGGAGGGGAAGCTTTCTTT. Translation gives CASSSMTGGEAFF. Combining the CDR3 with reference TRBV7-3 and TRBJ1-1 gives the whole variable domain GAGVSQTPSNKVTEKGKYVELRCDPISGHTALYWYRQSLGQGPEFLIYFQGTGAADDSGLPNDRFFAVRPEGSVSTLKIQRTERGDSAVYLCASSSMTGGEAFFGQGTRLTVV.

This chain uses TRBV29-1 with TRBJ2-2, with 7 bases aligning to TRBD1. The CDR3 runs to 13 residues. The germline gives CDR1 SQVTM, CDR2 ANQGSEA. Trimming at V came to 7 bases and at J to 3 bases, leaving 5 bases not matched to a gene. The CDR3 region is CSATQGDTGELFF. The CDR3, as DNA: TGCAGCGCCACCCAGGGGGACACCGGGGAGCTGTTTTTT.

This chain connects TRBV20-1 to TRBJ1-5, with TRBD1 matching over 9 bases. V shed 6 bases and J 7 bases; nucleotides not matched to a gene: 10. This CDR3 has 14 residues. CDR1 DFQATT and CDR2 SNEGSKA come from the germline V gene (reference sequence). CDR3 bases: TGCAGTGCAAAGATGGGGACAGGGCGGCAGCCCCAGCATTTT. Its translation: CSAKMGTGRQPQHF.

The J gene is TRBJ2-1, the V gene TRBV18, with TRBD1 identical over 7 bases. The V and J ends lost 2 bases and 8 bases, in that order; junction bases with no gene match: 12. CDR3 length: 16 residues. Germline lookup yields CDR1 KGHSH and CDR2 LQKENI. The DNA of the CDR3 is TGTGCCAGCTCACCATACCCTAGGACAGGATATTATGAGCAGTTCTTC. Amino acids: CASSPYPRTGYYEQFF. The entire variable domain, with the rest obtained from reference TRBV18 and TRBJ2-1, is as follows: NAGVMQNPRHLVRRRGQEARLRCSPMKGHSHVYWYRQLPEEGLKFMVYLQKENIIDESGMPKERFSAEFPKEGPSILRIQQVVRGDSAAYFCASSPYPRTGYYEQFFGPGTRLTVL.

Here the CDR3 reads CASRRQGLTGELFF. DNA for the CDR3: TGTGCCAGCAGGCGACAGGGGTTAACCGGGGAGCTGTTTTTT. The rearrangement joins TRBV6-5 to TRBJ2-2, with 8 nucleotides matching TRBD1. V trimming: 6 bases; J trimming: 5 bases; junction bases outside the gene matches: 5. CDR1 and CDR2 (germline): MNHEY, SVGAGI. CDR3 size: 14 residues.

This clonotype came up a few times. This chain joins TRBV7-2 and TRBJ2-5; perhaps TRBD2 as D (6 bases). The CDR3 contains 15 residues. Germline loops: CDR1 SGHTA, CDR2 FQGNSA. Trimming shortened V by 0 bases and J by 3 bases, and 11 bases separated the two germline ends. CDR3: CASSLAWGVKETQYF. As DNA, the CDR3 is TGTGCCAGCAGCTTAGCTTGGGGGGTAAAAGAGACCCAGTACTTC.

This clonotype has more than one count but fewer than ten. The CDR3 DNA is TGTGCCAGCAGCGGACGGGACAGCCATAATTCACCCCTCCACTTT. Its translation is CASSGRDSHNSPLHF. The chain employs TRBV9 and TRBJ1-6, with 7 bases that match TRBD1. The CDR3 contains 15 residues. CDR1 and CDR2 from the germline V gene are SGDLS and YYNGEE. Germline trimming cut 3 bases from V and 5 bases from J; bases unmatched to any gene: 5.

This clonotype was picked up a small number of times. This chain links TRBV12-3 or TRBV12-4 with TRBJ2-2; 7 bases fit TRBD2. Trimming removed 4 bases from V and 2 bases from J; junction bases left unmatched: 7. The CDR3 loop spans 16 amino acids. CDR3 loop: CASSSSGGVNTGELFF. The CDR3 DNA sequence: TGTGCCAGCAGTTCCTCGGGGGGAGTCAACACCGGGGAGCTGTTTTTT.

This clonotype was seen only a few times. The CDR3 sequence is CASALRNTEAFF. Written as DNA, the CDR3 is TGTGCCAGTGCCTTGAGGAACACTGAAGCTTTCTTT. This chain links TRBV6-1 with TRBJ1-1, with D hard to call. V dropped 9 bases and J dropped 1 base, with 9 bases sitting between them. Germline loops: CDR1 MNHNS, CDR2 SASEGT. The CDR3 covers 12 residues.

The V call is TRBV12-3 or TRBV12-4, the J call TRBJ2-6, with D possibly being TRBD1 (6 bases). The CDR3 has 19 residues. V lost 2 bases, J lost 2 bases, and 19 bases lay in between. The CDR3 sequence is CASSLLVAGAVTGANVLTF. The CDR3 DNA sequence: TGTGCCAGCAGTTTATTAGTGGCAGGGGCCGTGACTGGGGCCAACGTCCTGACTTTC.

This clonotype was detected only a few times. The rearrangement joins TRBV27 to TRBJ1-4, with D hard to call. Germline V lookup: CDR1 MNHEY, CDR2 SMNVEV (reference sequence). The CDR3 spans 14 residues. The ends were cut back, 5 bases at V and 4 bases at J, with 11 bases in the middle. The CDR3 DNA follows: TGTGCCAGCAGTCCTCTTATCTTTAATGAAAAACTGTTTTTT. Its translation: CASSPLIFNEKLFF. The full variable domain, completed using reference TRBV27 and TRBJ1-4, is EAQVTQNPRYLITVTGKKLTVTCSQNMNHEYMSWYRQDPGLGLRQIYYSMNVEVTDKGDVPEGYKVSRKEKRNFPLILESPSPNQTSLYFCASSPLIFNEKLFFGSGTQLSVL.

This clonotype appeared once. The junction shows a germline mismatch at one end, possibly a read error. The chain employs TRBV10-2 and TRBJ2-1; D remains ambiguous. The V gene's germline CDR1 is WSHSY and CDR2 SAAADI. The CDR3 is 13 amino acids. The CDR3 loop is CASSVGGDNDQFF. CDR3 DNA sequence: TGCGCCAGCAGTGTGGGTGGTGACAATGATCAGTTCTTC.

The sample holds a few counts of this clonotype. The chain uses TRBV6-6 and TRBJ2-7; 8 nucleotides align to TRBD2. This CDR3 contains 15 residues. Germline V gene lookup returns CDR1 MNHNY and CDR2 SVGAGI (reference sequence). J was trimmed by 3 bases and V by 2 bases; bases with no gene match: 6. The CDR3 bases are TGTGCCAGCAGTTACGGGCTAGCGGGTGTCTACGAGCAGTACTTC. Translation gives CASSYGLAGVYEQYF.

V and J are TRBV29-1 and TRBJ1-2; no definite D call. CDR1 is SQVTM, CDR2 ANQGSEA, per germline. V was clipped by 4 bases and J by 4 bases, with 10 bases between them. This CDR3 has 12 amino acids. CDR3 residues: CSVVSGVYGYTF. The CDR3 DNA reads TGCAGCGTTGTATCAGGAGTCTATGGCTACACCTTC.

The table lists this clonotype with a few counts. This chain connects TRBV29-1 to TRBJ2-5; tentative D call: TRBD2 (6 bases). This CDR3 is 15 amino acids long. V lost 7 bases and J 4 bases, leaving 22 bases between the germline ends. Germline CDR1 reads SQVTM; CDR2 reads ANQGSEA. The CDR3: CSAEGWGGLTETQYF. The CDR3 DNA is TGCAGCGCCGAAGGCTGGGGCGGACTAACAGAGACCCAGTACTTC.

This clonotype was found many times. The rearrangement joins TRBV7-9 to TRBJ2-3, with TRBD2 matching 7 bases. The CDR3 is made up of 16 amino acids. From germline, CDR1 is SEHNR and CDR2 FQNEAQ (reference sequence). After removal of 6 bases from V and 5 bases from J, the junction contained 14 bases not matched to a gene. CDR3 DNA: TGTGCCAGCAGACAGACCCGGGACTACGTAAAAGATACGCAGTATTTT. Encoded protein: CASRQTRDYVKDTQYF.

V gene TRBV7-2 combines with J gene TRBJ1-1; TRBD1 aligns across 8 bases. V dropped 7 bases and J dropped 3; count of bases not matched to a gene: 10. The CDR3 spans 15 residues. Germline V lookup: CDR1 SGHTA, CDR2 FQGNSA. CDR3 residues: CASTWTGWGDTEAFF. For the CDR3, the DNA is TGTGCCAGCACCTGGACAGGGTGGGGGGACACTGAAGCTTTCTTT.

The chain combines TRBV28 with TRBJ2-5; 13 bases are a match to TRBD2. Trimming at V came to 6 bases and at J to 5 bases, leaving 9 bases not matched to a gene. This CDR3 comprises 16 residues. Germline-derived CDR1 and CDR2 are MDHEN and SYDVKM. This CDR3 is CASREGLAGPDETQYF. The CDR3 DNA sequence: TGTGCCAGCAGAGAGGGACTAGCGGGACCAGACGAGACCCAGTACTTC.

This clonotype appeared a few times. V and J are TRBV6-5 and TRBJ1-2; no definite D call. The CDR3 is made up of 16 amino acids. Trimming took off 7 bases at V and 0 bases at J, with 18 bases between the two ends. Germline V gene data show CDR1 as MNHEY and CDR2 as SVGAGI. The CDR3 DNA follows: TGTGCCAGCACCAAAGTGGGCGCCTTAGCTAACTATGGCTACACCTTC. Translated, it gives CASTKVGALANYGYTF.

The V call is TRBV9, the J call TRBJ2-3; D is uncertain. Germline loops: CDR1 SGDLS, CDR2 YYNGEE. This CDR3 comprises 13 residues. Trimming pared 1 base from V and 6 bases from J, leaving 9 bases between. The CDR3 reads CASSVSHADTQYF. The CDR3 DNA reads TGTGCCAGCAGCGTATCCCATGCGGATACGCAGTATTTT. Full variable domain (remainder filled in from reference TRBV9 and TRBJ2-3): DSGVTQTPKHLITATGQRVTLRCSPRSGDLSVYWYQQSLDQGLQFLIQYYNGEERAKGNILERFSAQQFPDLHSELNLSSLELGDSALYFCASSVSHADTQYFGPGTRLTVL.

The sample holds a few counts of this clonotype. V gene TRBV11-2 combines with J gene TRBJ2-7; 12 bases are a match to TRBD2. The CDR3 length is 20 residues. J lost 0 bases, V lost 4 bases, and 16 bases had no gene match. CDR1 and CDR2 from the germline V gene are SGHAT and FQNNGV. DNA of the CDR3: TGTGCCAGCAGCTCTGAAAGACCCGAAAGACTAGCGGGGGACTCCTACGAGCAGTACTTC. The encoded protein is CASSSERPERLAGDSYEQYF.

This clonotype was counted a few times. This chain links TRBV20-1 with TRBJ2-5; 7 bases are a match to TRBD2. This CDR3 spans 13 amino acids. Germline CDR1 is DFQATT and CDR2 is SNEGSKA (reference sequence). The junction had 6 bases not matched to a gene; V was cut back by 6 bases and J by 2 bases. The CDR3 here is CSAPGEGQETQYF. The CDR3 nucleotides are TGCAGTGCCCCCGGGGAGGGACAAGAGACCCAGTACTTC.

This clonotype has only a few counts. The chain links TRBV29-1 to TRBJ2-7; D ambiguous. Germline CDR1 SQVTM, CDR2 ANQGSEA. The length of the CDR3 is 11 residues. The V gene lost 4 bases and the J gene lost 3 bases, with 7 bases spanning the gap. CDR3 loop: CSVGRVYEQYF. Here the CDR3 DNA reads TGCAGCGTTGGACGGGTCTACGAGCAGTACTTC.

This chain connects TRBV6-2 or TRBV6-3 to TRBJ1-3, with D hard to call. The CDR3 loop spans 15 amino acids. With 6 bases removed from V and 0 bases from J, the gap between germline ends came to 12 bases. The V gene's germline CDR1 is MNHEY and CDR2 SVGEGT. The CDR3 bases are TGTGCCAGCAGCCGCGGATCAAACTCTGGAAACACCATATATTTT. Translation gives CASSRGSNSGNTIYF.